One and the same sample provided the 25 T cell receptor beta chains below, sequenced in a study of shared clonotypes between healthy human individuals. CD45RO negativity and positive selection for CCR7 defined naive CD8 cells, a population that excluded terminally differentiated effector memory CD45RA+ cells. Clones were read by immunoSEQ multiplex PCR, and TCRdb kept only the in-frame ones, dropping some. The sample includes over 2,000,000 clones, over 85% of them seen just once. Input material: naive CD8+ T cells from PBMCs. These receptors originate from a man younger than 30 in good health. Some clones in this sample may be carry-over from other donors' samples.

Note on this clone: The same CDR3 arises from other DNA sequences in this sample as well. The V and J genes are TRBV28 and TRBJ2-7, with D unresolved. Germline loops: CDR1 MDHEN, CDR2 SYDVKM. The CDR3 extends over 12 amino acids. V was cut by 2 bases and J by 4 bases, with 6 bases left in between. CDR3 residues: CASSLPGYEQYF. CDR3 DNA: TGTGCCAGCAGTTTACCAGGTTACGAGCAGTACTTC.

CDR3 residues: CASELAAQETQYF. The CDR3 DNA follows: TGTGCCAGCGAACTTGCGGCGCAAGAGACCCAGTACTTC. This chain uses TRBV6-6 with TRBJ2-5; no definite D call. Looked up from germline, CDR1 is MNHNY and CDR2 is SVGAGI (reference sequence). The CDR3 runs 13 residues. V was trimmed by 8 bases and J by 2 bases, leaving 12 bases between them.

This clone appeared once. The gene calls are TRBV7-9 and TRBJ2-3; D could derive from TRBD1 or TRBD2 (5 bases each). V shed 8 bases and J shed 4 bases, with 19 bases lying between them. The CDR3 is made up of 15 amino acids. Germline CDR1 reads SEHNR; CDR2 reads FQNEAQ (reference sequence). The CDR3 loop reads CASGRDVTQADTQYF. The CDR3 region has the DNA TGTGCCAGCGGAAGGGACGTTACACAGGCAGATACGCAGTATTTT.

This clone was seen only once. The chain combines TRBV5-4 with TRBJ2-3; TRBD1 or TRBD2 may be the D gene (7 bases each). The CDR3 is 14 residues long. Germline V gene lookup returns CDR1 SGHNT and CDR2 YYREEE (reference sequence). The V end lost 10 bases, the J end lost 2 bases, and 17 bases lay between the germline ends. CDR3 sequence: CAAQGGRTTDTQYF. DNA of the CDR3: TGTGCCGCCCAGGGGGGGAGGACCACAGATACGCAGTATTTT.

This chain joins TRBV10-2 and TRBJ2-3; weak D call: TRBD2 (6 bases). Germline V gene lookup returns CDR1 WSHSY and CDR2 SAAADI. V lost 7 bases and J 4 bases, leaving 18 bases between the germline ends. CDR3 length: 15 amino acids. The CDR3 nucleotides read TGCGCCAGCAATGAACTTAGCGGTTTGGCAGATACGCAGTATTTT. It yields the protein CASNELSGLADTQYF.

This chain links TRBV15 with TRBJ1-4; D is ambiguous. V lost 0 bases, J lost 5 bases, and 4 bases lay in between. The germline CDR1 and CDR2 sequences are LNHNV and YYDKDF (reference sequence). The CDR3 extends over 13 amino acids. The CDR3 DNA is TGTGCCACCAGCAGAGAAAGAAATGAAAAACTGTTTTTT. Amino acid sequence: CATSRERNEKLFF.

The chain employs TRBV7-3 and TRBJ2-3; maybe TRBD2 (5 bases). CDR3 length: 14 amino acids. From germline, CDR1 is SGHTA and CDR2 FQGTGA. V dropped 2 bases and J dropped 3 bases, with 9 bases sitting between them. The CDR3, as DNA: TGTGCCAGCAGCTTAGGAGGACTGACAGATACGCAGTATTTT. Its translation: CASSLGGLTDTQYF.

This clone was observed once. The genes are TRBV28 and TRBJ2-7, with 8 bases matching TRBD2. There are 15 residues in the CDR3. V lost 3 bases to trimming and J lost 3 bases; unmatched junction nucleotides: 7. Germline V gene lookup returns CDR1 MDHEN and CDR2 SYDVKM. The CDR3 DNA follows: TGTGCCAGCAGTTTCACTAGCGGAATATTCTACGAGCAGTACTTC. This gives the protein CASSFTSGIFYEQYF.

V gene TRBV13 combines with J gene TRBJ1-4; D is unclear. This CDR3 is 13 amino acids long. CDR1 and CDR2 (germline): PRHDT, FYEKMQ (reference sequence). Trimming took 4 bases from V and 8 from J, leaving 11 bases between them. The CDR3 loop is CASSSGGHEKLFF. The CDR3 DNA reads as TGTGCCAGCAGCTCCGGAGGGCACGAAAAACTGTTTTTT.

The rearrangement joins TRBV6-1 to TRBJ2-7; D unclear. The CDR3 sequence is 15 residues long. The germline V gene encodes CDR1 MNHNS and CDR2 SASEGT. V gave up 4 bases and J gave up 0 bases, with 13 bases separating them. CDR3 sequence: CASSAWTLNSYEQYF. The CDR3 DNA is TGTGCCAGCAGTGCGTGGACCCTTAACTCCTACGAGCAGTACTTC.

The chain recombines TRBV7-9 with TRBJ2-2; D is tentatively TRBD1 or TRBD2 (6 bases each). V lost 7 bases and J lost 5, with 17 bases in between. The CDR3 is 15 amino acids. Germline V CDR1 and CDR2: SEHNR, FQNEAQ (reference sequence). The CDR3 DNA sequence: TGTGCCAGCACCGGGCGGGACACACGAACCGGGGAGCTGTTTTTT. This encodes CASTGRDTRTGELFF.

The chain carries TRBV28 and TRBJ1-1; TRBD1 matches 9 bases. J lost 1 base, V lost 4 bases, and 7 bases had no gene match. The CDR3 has 16 amino acids. CDR1 and CDR2 from the germline V gene are MDHEN and SYDVKM. The CDR3: CASSSDRGGSNTEAFF. The DNA of the CDR3 is TGTGCCAGCAGTTCGGACAGGGGAGGCTCGAACACTGAAGCTTTCTTT.

This rearrangement joins TRBV25-1 to TRBJ2-3; D is unresolved. The V and J ends lost 4 bases and 0 bases respectively, with 5 bases between them. This CDR3 has 13 amino acids. Germline-derived CDR1 and CDR2 are MGHDK and SYGVNS. The CDR3 spells CASSGTSTDTQYF. In DNA, the CDR3 is TGTGCCAGCAGTGGGACGAGCACAGATACGCAGTATTTT.

This rearrangement joins TRBV9 to TRBJ2-7; D might be TRBD2 (5 bases). The germline gives CDR1 SGDLS, CDR2 YYNGEE. The germline V and J ends were trimmed by 0 bases and 5 bases, with 12 bases remaining between them. The length of the CDR3 is 14 residues. The CDR3 coding sequence is TGTGCCAGCAGCGTAGGGACTCCCCAGCACGAGCAGTACTTC. Translated: CASSVGTPQHEQYF.

With respect to this clone: This likely comes from a read error, as the CDR3 has no conserved phenylalanine or tryptophan at its end. No DNA is shown, since the ends of the CDR3 on it are uncertain; the CDR3 is the one TCRdb lists. V usage is TRBV28 and J usage is TRBJ2-3; the table calls TRBD2, which could not be checked here. CDR1 and CDR2 from the germline V gene are MDHEN and SYDVKM. With termini counted, the CDR3 has 12 amino acids. The CDR3 is CAMIRTSGRAKN.

This chain joins TRBV21-1 and TRBJ2-7. TRBV21-1 is a listed pseudogene. The CDR3 extends over 14 amino acids. The CDR3 DNA sequence: TGTGCCAGCAGCAAAGACCCCTTTACCTACGAGCAGTACTTC. Protein sequence: CASSKDPFTYEQYF.

This chain connects TRBV9 to TRBJ2-6; the D gene is possibly TRBD1 (6 bases). The germline V gene encodes CDR1 SGDLS and CDR2 YYNGEE. The V and J ends lost 4 bases and 0 bases respectively, with 17 bases between them. CDR3 length: 18 amino acids. The CDR3 protein is CASSSRQAESSGANVLTF. Here the CDR3 DNA reads TGTGCCAGCAGCTCCCGACAGGCGGAGAGCTCTGGGGCCAACGTCCTGACTTTC.

The rearrangement links TRBV19 to TRBJ1-5; D is possibly TRBD1 (6 bases). The CDR3 spans 16 residues. Germline V gene sequence: CDR1 LNHDA, CDR2 SQIVND (reference sequence). Deletions cut 3 bases from V and 2 bases from J, with 14 bases between. Here the CDR3 reads CASSIVGGRGNQPQHF. CDR3 bases: TGTGCCAGTAGTATTGTTGGGGGGCGAGGCAATCAGCCCCAGCATTTT.

This chain uses TRBV4-1 with TRBJ1-5; D call uncertain. V dropped 1 base and J dropped 0 bases, with 10 bases sitting between them. The length of the CDR3 is 16 residues. Per the germline V gene, CDR1 is MGHRA and CDR2 is YSYEKL. The CDR3 region has the DNA TGCGCCAGCAGCCAAGCCTTGGGCAATAGCAATCAGCCCCAGCATTTT. This codes for CASSQALGNSNQPQHF.

This sequence joins TRBV5-1 and TRBJ1-2; TRBD1 matches at 8 bases. The CDR3 is made up of 16 amino acids. Trimming cost V 1 base and J 8 bases; bases outside gene matches: 13. Germline V gene data show CDR1 as SGHRS and CDR2 as YFSETQ. The CDR3: CASSLLMDREEQGYTF. The CDR3 bases are TGCGCCAGCAGCTTGCTCATGGACAGGGAAGAGCAAGGCTACACCTTC.

The chain uses TRBV15 and TRBJ2-5, with D tentatively TRBD2 (5 bases). The ends were cut back, 8 bases at V and 5 bases at J, with 15 bases in the middle. The CDR3 is 13 amino acids. Germline values: CDR1 LNHNV, CDR2 YYDKDF (reference sequence). The CDR3: CATLGGSGETQYF. The CDR3 DNA reads TGTGCCACCCTCGGCGGGTCTGGGGAGACCCAGTACTTC.

The gene calls are TRBV10-3 and TRBJ1-3; maybe TRBD1 (5 bases). CDR3 length equals 14 residues. CDR1 is ENHRY, CDR2 SYGVKD, per germline. V lost 3 bases, J lost 4 bases, and 10 bases lay in between. The DNA for the CDR3 is TGTGCCATCAGTGAACAAGGGACGGGAAACACCATATATTTT. This translates into CAISEQGTGNTIYF.

This chain uses TRBV27 with TRBJ2-1; weak D call: TRBD1 (5 bases). Germline lookup yields CDR1 MNHEY and CDR2 SMNVEV (reference sequence). V was pared by 4 bases and J by 6 bases, with 13 bases between. There are 14 residues in the CDR3. The CDR3 loop reads CASSSTLRVNEQFF. CDR3 sequence (DNA): TGTGCCAGCAGTTCTACCCTCAGGGTCAATGAGCAGTTCTTC.

This clone is a singleton in its sample. The genes are TRBV7-8 and TRBJ1-4, with 9 bases aligning to TRBD1. Germline V gene data show CDR1 as SGHVS and CDR2 as FQNEAQ. Trimming removed 2 bases from V and 6 bases from J; junction bases left unmatched: 4. This CDR3 comprises 15 residues. CDR3 loop: CASSLLGQGDEKLFF. The CDR3 DNA follows: TGTGCCAGCAGCTTATTGGGACAGGGAGATGAAAAACTGTTTTTT.

This clone was recorded only once. This chain joins TRBV7-8 and TRBJ2-7; 9 nucleotides agree with TRBD2. The CDR3 is 16 residues long. CDR1 and CDR2 (germline): SGHVS, FQNEAQ. V shed 5 bases and J 0 bases; nucleotides not matched to a gene: 8. The CDR3 loop is CASSALASGVSYEQYF. CDR3 DNA: TGTGCCAGCAGCGCCCTTGCTAGCGGGGTCTCCTACGAGCAGTACTTC.